This entry lists 8 T cell receptor beta chains sequenced from one sample in a study of T cell repertoires in ileal Crohn's disease. Time point of the sample: inflamed ileum from the surgical specimen. Method: immunoSEQ multiplex PCR; TCRdb's copy keeps in-frame clones and lacks some. The data show approximately 13,000 clones, 70% to 80% seen once. Input material: ileal tissue. The source of these receptors is an adult with Crohn's disease.

The rearrangement uses TRBV11-2 and TRBJ1-4; no definite D call. The CDR3 contains 14 residues. Trimming took off 5 bases at V and 8 bases at J, with 15 bases between the two ends. CDR1 is SGHAT, CDR2 FQNNGV, per germline. The CDR3 protein is CASSKGQFAEKLFF. CDR3 sequence (DNA): TGTGCCAGCAGCAAGGGCCAATTTGCAGAAAAACTGTTTTTT.

This chain connects TRBV7-6 to TRBJ1-2; D call uncertain. The V end was cut by 5 bases, the J end by 6 bases, with 16 bases between. Germline CDR1 and CDR2: SGHVS and FNYEAQ. The CDR3 totals 14 residues. The CDR3 nucleotides read TGTGCCAGCAGCAACCCCGGCCAGACCCATGGCTACACCTTC. It is translated as CASSNPGQTHGYTF.

This clone appeared once. The chain recombines TRBV2 with TRBJ2-2; unclear D gene. This CDR3 comprises 13 residues. Trimming left V 2 bases short and J 5 bases short, with 6 bases between. Germline V lookup: CDR1 SNHLY, CDR2 FYNNEI. The CDR3 protein is CASSELGTGELFF. CDR3 bases: TGTGCCAGCAGTGAACTTGGAACCGGGGAGCTGTTTTTT.

The rearrangement joins TRBV11-3 to TRBJ2-7, with 10 bases matching TRBD1. CDR1 and CDR2 from the germline V gene are SGHNT and YENEEA. The ends lost 4 bases at V and 3 bases at J; junction bases unmatched: 6. This CDR3 region has 15 residues. The CDR3 nucleotides read TGTGCCAGCAGCTGGCACCGGGACAGGGGCTACGAGCAGTACTTC. Amino acid sequence: CASSWHRDRGYEQYF.

The genes are TRBV7-9 and TRBJ1-3; the D gene is possibly TRBD1 (6 bases). The germline V gene has CDR1 SEHNR and CDR2 FQNEAQ (reference sequence). Trimming cost V 1 base and J 0 bases, with 10 bases left between them. CDR3 length: 16 amino acids. CDR3 sequence (DNA): TGTGCCAGCAGCTTAGGGCCGACAGGCTCTGGAAACACCATATATTTT. As protein: CASSLGPTGSGNTIYF.

The rearrangement joins TRBV6-6 to TRBJ1-4; 7 bases are shared with TRBD1. In germline, CDR1 is MNHNY, CDR2 SVGAGI (reference sequence). V lost 2 bases, J lost 8 bases, and 5 bases stayed unmatched. The CDR3 is made up of 14 amino acids. The CDR3 coding sequence is TGTGCCAGCAGTTACGTCGCAGGGGGGGAAAAACTGTTTTTT. This sequence encodes CASSYVAGGEKLFF.

The J gene is TRBJ1-3, the V gene TRBV9; D remains unclear. The CDR3 consists of 14 residues. V shed 0 bases and J shed 2 bases, with 6 bases lying between them. CDR1 is SGDLS, CDR2 YYNGEE, per germline. CDR3 in amino acids: CASSVDLPGNTIYF. The CDR3 DNA follows: TGTGCCAGCAGCGTAGACCTCCCTGGAAACACCATATATTTT.

V and J are TRBV11-2 and TRBJ1-2; tentative D call: TRBD1 (5 bases). Germline V CDR1 and CDR2: SGHAT, FQNNGV. This CDR3 has 16 residues. Trimming took 1 base from V and 3 from J, leaving 15 bases between them. The CDR3 sequence is CASSLVAGWVDYGYTF. The CDR3 DNA follows: TGTGCCAGCAGCTTAGTTGCAGGGTGGGTTGACTATGGCTACACCTTC.